This T cell receptor (beta chain) was sequenced for a study of cytomegalovirus exposure and HLA in healthy donors (dated by TCRdb to about 2017). For the study in its entirety: In an earlier analysis of fewer than 750 of the donors, 276 Gb of sequence data and about 110 million unique TCR beta sequences from about 179 million T cells were reported. All discovery cohort repertoires had been generated on a single sequencing platform. Among the roughly 400 genotyped donors, around 81% belonged to the genetic ancestry cluster associated with self-reported Caucasian donors. A handful of DR-DQ haplotypes were handled as single units for association and clustering because linkage in the cohort was strong. HLA typing covered class I and class II loci at four-digit resolution. Genome-wide SNP genotypes for about 60% of the 666 donors were used in a later genetic analysis, which treated that subset as a discovery cohort. Among about 360 genotyped donors of the cohort, an average of about 240,000 unique TCR beta nucleotide sequences were sequenced per donor, around 18% of them non-productive. To predict cytomegalovirus infection status, the study combined high-throughput TCR immunosequencing, statistical association of individual TCRs with disease status, and machine learning. In an earlier analysis of about 590 of the donors, high-throughput TCR beta sequencing was used to judge whether each TCR beta V gene segment behaved as functional or pseudogenic. Typing coverage varied by locus: roughly 629-640 donors for A, B, C, DRB1 and DQB1; roughly 560 for DQA1; more than 600 for DPA1; around 450 for DPB1. Donor age, sex, ethnicity and CMV serostatus were compiled together with the repertoire data. An early release covering about 600 HLA-typed donors comprised about 300 gigabases of sequencing data and around 86 million unique TCR sequences. The study aimed to test whether signatures of past pathogen exposure could be identified by cataloging public T cell receptors. Rather than drawing on any new phenotypic data, the later analysis identified candidate immune exposures from TCR beta sequences and the way those sequences occurred across donors. In a later analysis, previously published TCR beta repertoires from about 670 donors were re-analyzed and high-resolution HLA genotyping was added so that TCR occurrence patterns could be studied. A separate validation cohort of more than 100 different subjects was used in addition to the approximately 640-subject first cohort. The study profiled the T cell repertoires of 500 to 800 subjects by immunosequencing and related them to cytomegalovirus serostatus.

Reading from cysteine to phenylalanine, the CDR3 counts 14 amino acids. The DNA shown is the 42-base CDR3, in frame from base 1. The V end gives up 1 base and the J end 7 bases, leaving 4 bases in the junction not matched to a gene. In the germline V gene, CDR1 corresponds to SGHNT and CDR2 to YENEEA. Study-level results and caveats: A later analysis associated around 16,000 TCR beta sequences with specific HLA alleles at a false discovery rate of 0.05. A later analysis reported that several top co-occurrence clusters appeared linked to parvovirus B19, influenza, CMV and Epstein-Barr virus. A later analysis found that most CMV-associated TCR beta chains appeared HLA-restricted, with HLA associations seemingly driven largely by CMV exposure. In the study, around 150 TCR beta chains were listed as associated with cytomegalovirus. According to the authors, the approach could potentially be generalized to other disease states and immunological phenotypes. The classifier was reported to diagnose cytomegalovirus status with high specificity and sensitivity in both the original cohort and the validation cohort. In a later analysis, HLA-associated TCR beta chains showed more clonal expansion and lower generation probabilities than non-associated chains that were equally common. In a later genetic analysis, a missense DCLRE1C variant was associated with V-gene and J-gene trimming of TCR beta chains, and the association was replicated in an independent cohort. The presence/absence analyses assumed that sequencing depth was roughly uniform across donors, and that assumption may not be true. The 87-base-pair reads could not distinguish some IMGT-functional V segments, including TRBV6-2 and TRBV6-3, so those segments were excluded. Correlated functional status among segregating V segments might be attributable to linkage disequilibrium, but an unknown experimental factor could not be ruled out. Strong co-occurrence of HLA alleles, especially DR and DQ, made assigning TCR associations to individual alleles difficult. Because HLA typing was unavailable for some donors at each locus, only the typed subset was used in association tests. The earlier analysis of approximately 590 of the donors excluded roughly 17 rarely observed V segments, including chromosome 9 orphons, because counts were too low. Immune exposure information for the cohort was limited to CMV serostatus. In this cohort, only TCR beta chains were sequenced, and detectable features were limited by the absence of alpha or paired-chain data. In vitro tests confirmed that a few of the cytomegalovirus-associated TCR beta chains recognize cytomegalovirus antigens. The sequencing pipeline was judged likely to have produced a cluster of highly shared sequence variants as a technical artifact. A later analysis found that TCR association rates varied across HLA loci, with DRB1 alleles showing the most associated TCRs and HLA-C alleles the fewest. A later genetic analysis reported fewer N-insertions in productive TCRs among donors in an Asian-associated ancestry cluster than the 666-donor mean. In an earlier analysis of about 600 of the donors, most TCR beta V segments appeared in productive rearrangements about 87% or about 30% of the time, broadly matching IMGT annotations. Most TCR sequences were observed very rarely across donors, whereas some public TCRs were present in many individuals. A further reported finding was that TCR beta sequences accurately predicted the HLA-A and HLA-B alleles for most subjects in the first cohort.

In total, 630 or so healthy bone marrow donors made up the cohort. All cohort members were sampled while nominally healthy, although unrecorded immune exposures were likely present. The donor was CMV seronegative and belonged to the group of 350 or so seronegative cohort members. Each donor provided a peripheral blood sample, and peripheral blood mononuclear cells were used for TCR beta sequencing. Genomic DNA was extracted from the blood cell samples with the Qiagen DNeasy Blood Extraction Kit. Library method: the immunoSEQ multiplex PCR assay. A mixture of 60 forward primers for TCR Vbeta segments and 13 reverse primers for TCR Jbeta segments was used in the multiplex PCR. Amplification of the CDR3 region of rearranged TCR beta genes was performed with a multiplex PCR assay on genomic DNA. The Illumina HiSeq System was used to sequence the amplified TCR beta libraries as 87-base-pair reads. Regarding the original processing steps: In a later analysis, tens of millions of unique TCR beta chains were counted across the approximately 620 repertoires, and about 10 million of these chains were shared by at least two donors. A nearest-neighbor algorithm error-corrected the raw reads and collapsed the reads into unique sequences, merging closely related sequences to remove PCR and sequencing errors. CDR3 sequences were aligned to IMGT reference sequences to assign V, D and J gene segments. For a sequence to be retained, at least a six-nucleotide match to both a V gene segment and a J gene segment was required. A rearrangement counted as productive if the CDR3 had no stop codons and remained in frame with V and J, and every other rearrangement counted as non-productive. CDR3 was defined by IMGT convention, running from the second conserved V-encoded cysteine to the conserved J-encoded phenylalanine. The earlier analysis of 500 to 650 of the donors excluded any sequence lacking an unambiguous match to a single V gene segment. An earlier analysis of fewer than 650 of the donors classified V segments as functional when productive rearrangements were above 56.7% and as segregating when the standard deviation between donors was above 5%. A statistical classification framework was built to diagnose cytomegalovirus status from the catalog of TCR beta chain sequences. In a later analysis, V and J genes were assigned by comparing TCR nucleotide sequences against IMGT/GENE-DB human TR gene sequences. The TCRdist pipeline was used in a later analysis to assign CDR3 sequences and most-parsimonious VDJ recombination scenarios. In a later analysis, every TCR beta chain was defined by the combination of its CDR3 amino acid sequence and its V-gene family, and reads without a unique V-gene family were dropped. A later analysis removed several hundred highly shared, low-generation-probability nucleotide sequences to deal with suspected cross-contamination and a sequencing artifact. For each public chain, a later analysis derived a clonal expansion index from normalized ranks of inferred template counts within each repertoire. A later analysis computed generation probabilities with a VDJ recombination model fitted to out-of-frame rearrangements, and checked the results against IGoR. A later analysis scored TCR-TCR, TCR-HLA and TCR-CMV co-occurrence with hypergeometric tests, applying a repertoire-size bias correction to TCR pairs. A later analysis estimated false discovery rates by permuting HLA or CMV assignments 20 times. In a later analysis, co-occurring TCRs were grouped using DBSCAN, with TCRdist sequence similarity added in when clustering inside HLA-allele-positive subsets. Co-occurrence clustering excluded repertoires with fewer than 30,000 or more than 120,000 public chains, plus five with anomalous nucleotide sharing. The table was pulled from immuneACCESS by TCRdb, which kept in-frame rearrangements only. Such tables lose some clones; where checked, under half of the loss comes from unresolved V genes, and the rest has no known cause. That table furnishes V, J and clone size, whereas the DNA furnished D and trimming. The sample has some 130,000 clones on record, roughly four fifths of them singletons. The ten largest clones represent 2% to 2.5% of the sample.

In regard to this clone: Its antigen is still unknown. It has no much larger one-base neighbor in the sample; base qualities were not kept.

The sequence was collected from a man younger than 40 in good health and CMV-seronegative. Sequencing was carried out using PBMCs. The V and J genes are TRBV11-3 and TRBJ2-1; 7 bases in the junction line up with TRBD1. The CDR3 here reads CASSLGAGGNEQFF. The nucleotide sequence is given as TGTGCCAGCAGCTTAGGTGCAGGGGGAAATGAGCAGTTCTTC.